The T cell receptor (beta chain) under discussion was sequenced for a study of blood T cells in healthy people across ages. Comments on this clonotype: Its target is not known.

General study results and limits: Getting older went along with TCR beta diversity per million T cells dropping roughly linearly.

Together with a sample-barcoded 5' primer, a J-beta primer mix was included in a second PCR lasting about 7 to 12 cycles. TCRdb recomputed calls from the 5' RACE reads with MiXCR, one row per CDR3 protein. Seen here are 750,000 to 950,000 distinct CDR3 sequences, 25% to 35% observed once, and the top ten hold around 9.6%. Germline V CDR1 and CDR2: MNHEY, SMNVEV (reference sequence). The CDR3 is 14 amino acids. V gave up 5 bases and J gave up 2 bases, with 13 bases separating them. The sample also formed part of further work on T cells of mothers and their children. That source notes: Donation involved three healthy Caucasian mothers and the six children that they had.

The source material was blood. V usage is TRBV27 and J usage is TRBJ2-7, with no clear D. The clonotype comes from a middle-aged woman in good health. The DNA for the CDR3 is TGTGCCAGCAGTCAGAGGCAGTCCCCCTACGAGCAGTACTTC. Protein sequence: CASSQRQSPYEQYF.